Listed below are T cell receptor beta chains from one sample, sequenced in a study of blood T cell repertoires in COVID-19. Only in-frame clones appear in the TCRdb table, and some are missing; sequencing was by immunoSEQ multiplex PCR. Among 270,000 or so clones listed, less than 90% were seen once. The source material was peripheral blood. The receptors were sampled from a woman in her twenties or thirties with COVID-19, enrolled during active disease. The CDR3 runs from the conserved cysteine through the conserved F or W. The D gene is left open where the match is weak. The size entry is marked missing in some rows and otherwise reads once, few, many or a size class.

>TRBV6-1|TRBJ1-1|TRBD1|NA
TGTGCCAGCAGTGGCCGGGACAGGGGGCGAGGGGTGGAGACGAACACTGAAGCTTTCTTT
CASSGRDRGRGVETNTEAFF
>TRBV25-1|TRBJ1-1|NA|NA
TGTGCCAGCAGTGAGGGGGAGGGCACTGAAGCTTTCTTT
CASSEGEGTEAFF
>TRBV5-1|TRBJ2-2|TRBD2|once
TGCGCCAGCAGCTATAGCGGGGGGCTAAACACCGGGGAGCTGTTTTTT
CASSYSGGLNTGELFF
>TRBV2|TRBJ2-7|TRBD1|NA
TGTGCCAGCAGGTTCAGGGGGCTTAACTCCTACGAGCAGTACTTC
CASRFRGLNSYEQYF
>TRBV6-1|TRBJ1-1|TRBD1|NA
TGTGCCAGCAGTGAACGGACAGGGGGTTCGAACACTGAAGCTTTCTTT
CASSERTGGSNTEAFF
>TRBV3-1/TRBV3-2|TRBJ1-2|NA|NA
TGTGCCAGCAGCCCCTCGTCGTATTCCTATGGCTACACCTTC
CASSPSSYSYGYTF
>TRBV6-4|TRBJ1-2|TRBD1|NA
TGTGCCAGCAGTGCGGGGGACAGGCGGGGCTACACCTTC
CASSAGDRRGYTF
>TRBV10-1|TRBJ1-3|TRBD1|NA
TGCGCCAGCAGCCGACAGGGAGGAGGAAACACCATATATTTT
CASSRQGGGNTIYF
>TRBV5-1|TRBJ2-7|NA|once
TGCGCCAGCAGCAAAACAGGTATGGTCAGTAGGAACGAGCAGTACTTC
CASSKTGMVSRNEQYF
>TRBV5-1|TRBJ1-4|TRBD1|NA
TGCGCCAGCAGCTTCGGACAGGGGGAGAGGAAACTGTTTTTT
CASSFGQGERKLFF
>TRBV15|TRBJ2-7|TRBD1|NA
TGTGCCACCAGCAGTTCCAGGACAGGGGATAACGAGCAGTACTTC
CATSSSRTGDNEQYF
>TRBV25-1|TRBJ2-5|NA|NA
TGTGCCAGCGGGCCAGGGGGGTCTTTGGAGACCCAGTACTTC
CASGPGGSLETQYF
>TRBV24-1|TRBJ2-3|NA|NA
TGTGCCACCAGTGATCCGCGGGGCGGAGACGCGCAGTATTTT
CATSDPRGGDAQYF
>TRBV4-1|TRBJ2-7|NA|NA
TGCGCCAGCAGCCTAGATCCCAGGGGCGCCGCCCCCTACGAGCAGTACTTC
CASSLDPRGAAPYEQYF
>TRBV6-5|TRBJ2-5|TRBD1|NA
TGTGCCAGCAGTTCTACGACAGGGTTACAAGAGACCCAGTACTTC
CASSSTTGLQETQYF
>TRBV7-2|TRBJ2-4|NA|NA
TGTGCCAGCAGCTTCGGGGGGCTAGCCAAAAACATTCAGTACTTC
CASSFGGLAKNIQYF
>TRBV4-1|TRBJ1-6|TRBD1|few
TGCGCCAGCAGCCAGACGACAGGGGGTAAGGACAGAATACACAATTCACCCCTCCACTTT
CASSQTTGGKDRIHNSPLHF
>TRBV6-1|TRBJ1-5|NA|NA
TGTGCCAGCAGTGAATCGGGGGGAAATCAGCCCCAGCATTTT
CASSESGGNQPQHF
>TRBV7-9|TRBJ1-2|NA|NA
TGTGCCAGCAGCTTAAGTTCGGTGACTGCTAACTATGGCTACACCTTC
CASSLSSVTANYGYTF
>TRBV27|TRBJ2-5|NA|NA
TGTGCCAGCGGCCGGGAGTGGAAAGAGACCCAGTACTTC
CASGREWKETQYF
>TRBV6-5|TRBJ2-1|TRBD2|NA
TGTGCCAGCAGTTACCTAGCGGGGGAGCTAGAGCAGTTCTTC
CASSYLAGELEQFF
>TRBV7-2|TRBJ1-6|NA|NA
TGTGCCAGCAGCCGCACAATAAGCTCCTATAATTCACCCCTCCACTTT
CASSRTISSYNSPLHF
>TRBV2|TRBJ1-2|TRBD1|NA
TGTGCCAGCAGTGATCGGACAGGGGTCGATGGCTACACCTTC
CASSDRTGVDGYTF
>TRBV19|TRBJ2-7|TRBD1|NA
TGTGCCAGTAGTCCCCGGGACAGGGACTACTACGAGCAGTACTTC
CASSPRDRDYYEQYF
>TRBV7-8|TRBJ2-1|NA|NA
TGTGCCAGCAGCTTATATGCGGATGAGCAGTTCTTC
CASSLYADEQFF
>TRBV11-2|TRBJ2-7|NA|NA
TGTGCCAGCAGCCGTTCGGCGGAGGATACCTACGAGCAGTACTTC
CASSRSAEDTYEQYF
>TRBV5-4|TRBJ2-7|TRBD2|NA
TGTGCCAGCAGCGAGGGACTAGCGGGGGGCAACGAGCAGTACTTC
CASSEGLAGGNEQYF
>TRBV5-1|TRBJ2-1|NA|NA
TGCGCCAGCAGCCCTGGACAGCTCGCCCGACCCACTTTTACTTCCTCCTACAATGAGCAGTTCTTC
CASSPGQLARPTFTSSYNEQFF
>TRBV5-1|TRBJ2-3|TRBD2|NA
TGCGCCAGCAGCTCACGTCCCGGGACTAGGAGCACAGATACGCAGTATTTT
CASSSRPGTRSTDTQYF
>TRBV28|TRBJ1-6|NA|NA
TGTGCCAGCAGACCCCCAGGGATTAATTCACCCCTCCACTTT
CASRPPGINSPLHF
>TRBV2|TRBJ2-7|TRBD2|NA
TGTGCCAGCGGAACTAGCGGGGTGCCTGGGCAGTACTTC
CASGTSGVPGQYF
>TRBV6-5|TRBJ1-4|NA|NA
TGTGCCAGCAGTTCCCGGGGCCTCGGGCGGGGTGAAAAACTGTTTTTT
CASSSRGLGRGEKLFF
>TRBV4-1|TRBJ2-7|NA|NA
TGCGCCAGCAGCCAAGATTACAGAAATGACCTTGGGAGCGAGCAGTACTTC
CASSQDYRNDLGSEQYF
>TRBV5-6|TRBJ1-1|TRBD1|few
TGTGCCAGCAGCGCCCTGGGACAGGGGTACACTGAAGCTTTCTTT
CASSALGQGYTEAFF
>TRBV6-6|TRBJ2-7|NA|NA
TGTGCCAGCAGCACAGGGACCCCCTCCTACGAGCAGTACTTC
CASSTGTPSYEQYF
>TRBV29-1|TRBJ2-7|NA|NA
TGCAGCGTTGTTGGTCAGTCCTACGAGCAGTACTTC
CSVVGQSYEQYF
>TRBV3-1/TRBV3-2|TRBJ2-5|NA|few
TGTGCCAGCACCCTATTCGACAGGCCGGGGACCCAGTACTTC
CASTLFDRPGTQYF
>TRBV7-2|TRBJ1-1|NA|NA
TGTGCCAGCAGCGCCCGACACTCAGTGAACACTGAAGCTTTCTTT
CASSARHSVNTEAFF
>TRBV2|TRBJ2-1|TRBD2|NA
TGTGCCAGCAGTGATTCTAGCGGGGGCCCCGAGGGTAATGAGCAGTTCTTC
CASSDSSGGPEGNEQFF
>TRBV5-1|TRBJ2-3|NA|NA
TGCGCCAGCAGCTTGGAAGGAGGAAGCACAGATACGCAGTATTTT
CASSLEGGSTDTQYF
>TRBV7-9|TRBJ2-3|NA|NA
TGTGCCAGCAGCAAAAACGGCGGTCCAGATACGCAGTATTTT
CASSKNGGPDTQYF
>TRBV19|TRBJ1-5|TRBD1|few
TGTGCCAGTAGCGACAGGGGGCGAGGGCAGCCCCAGCATTTT
CASSDRGRGQPQHF
>TRBV19|TRBJ2-1|NA|once
TGTGCCAGTAGTATAAAGGACTATTACAATGAGCAGTTCTTC
CASSIKDYYNEQFF
>TRBV4-1|TRBJ1-2|NA|NA
TGCGCCAGCAGCCAAGTGGCAGGGCCCTATGGCTACACCTTC
CASSQVAGPYGYTF
>TRBV3-1/TRBV3-2|TRBJ2-2|TRBD1|few
TGTGCCAGCAGCCAGGGCAGACAGGGTAACACCGGGGAGCTGTTTTTT
CASSQGRQGNTGELFF
>TRBV6-4|TRBJ2-6|NA|NA
TGTGCCAGCAGTGACGGGGACACCCCCTCTGGGGCCAACGTCCTGACTTTC
CASSDGDTPSGANVLTF
>TRBV27|TRBJ2-7|TRBD2|NA
TGTGCCAGCAGTTTCGGGGCGGGAGACTACGAGCAGTACTTC
CASSFGAGDYEQYF